The entry that follows covers one T cell receptor (beta chain) sequence. Its recognized antigen is unknown. Base quality data are lacking; no much larger clone is found one base away. The immunoSEQ Assay, a bias-controlled multiplex PCR, was used to amplify TCRbeta CDR3 regions from genomic DNA. From the authors' description of their analysis: Nucleated cell counts per sample were estimated from amplification of reference gene primers within the assay. To quantify the absolute abundance of each unique TCRbeta CDR3 rearrangement, sequence reads were collapsed and filtered. For each sample, productive Simpson clonality was calculated by taking the square root of Simpson's diversity index across productive rearrangements. The immuneACCESS repertoire file appears here via TCRdb, limited to in-frame rearrangements. These files lack a portion of the clones; in checked studies, under half of the deficit traces to unresolved V genes, and the cause of the others is not known. The DNA was the basis for D and trimming; V, J and clone size are from that table. The sample data list under 450,000 clones, and 81% of these were observed just once. In total, the top ten clones hold more than 1% of the sample.

Whole blood was collected in K2EDTA tubes by collaborating institutions according to the institutions' own protocols. For TCRbeta analysis, collaborators shipped samples in one of three forms: frozen whole blood, isolated PBMCs, or DNA extracted from either of those sample types. This sample was included in a study of blood T cell repertoires in COVID-19 (dated by TCRdb to about 2020). Broadly, across the study: Samples covering the acute and convalescent phases of COVID-19 were provided by collaborators in the United States, Italy and Spain. The prospective study material was composed of cDNA or gDNA derived from T cells, B-cell-depleted T cells, or PBMCs. The repertoires were released in a freely available public database intended as a resource for research on the immune response to SARS-CoV-2. Nearly every sample came with metadata listing a de-identified subject ID, COVID-19 status, age in years and sex. The samples were drawn from the first 160 participants of the ongoing ImmuneRACE study and from over 950 subjects provided by 6 global collaborators. Where HLA class I and class II types were available, the types were taken from metadata supplied by the sample provider, not from assay-based typing. Deeply sampled blood TCRbeta repertoires from subjects exposed to, actively infected with, or recovered from COVID-19 were included in the dataset. Broad study findings and their caveats: The quantity of clinical and demographic metadata differed by source and by participant and was supplied without curation.

The origin of this receptor is a human donor with acute or convalescent COVID-19. The donor label of this sample is uncertain. Sequencing was performed on peripheral blood.

The CDR3 in this case is CAFDLRGAQPQHF. The DNA sequence follows: TGTGCCTTCGATCTGCGGGGGGCCCAGCCCCAGCATTTT. The chain employs TRBV19 and TRBJ1-5; TRBD1 is a possible D gene, resting on 6 matching bases. V is pared back by 11 bases and J by 7 bases, with 18 bases lying between the germline termini. The germline V gene (reference sequence) specifies LNHDA as CDR1 and SQIVND as CDR2. Inclusive of the bounding cysteine and phenylalanine, the CDR3 is 13 residues long. Kept here is only the CDR3 DNA, which spans 39 bases and is read in frame from base 1. When the CDR3 is completed using the reference TRBV19 and TRBJ1-5 genes on either side, the full variable domain is DGGITQSPKYLFRKEGQNVTLSCEQNLNHDAMYWYRQDPGQGLRLIYYSQIVNDFQKGDIAEGYSVSREKKESFPLTVTSAQKNPTAFYLCAFDLRGAQPQHFGDGTRLSIL.